This T cell receptor beta chain was observed in a study of CD8+ T cells in alopecia areata. Whole-study context: Treated patients were given 5 to 10 mg oral tofacitinib twice daily.

The treatment denotes: oral pan-JAK inhibitor, 5-10 mg twice daily. The sequencing template was cDNA reverse transcribed from extracted RNA. Generated by immunoSEQ multiplex PCR, the TCRdb table keeps only in-frame clones and is missing some. The table records some 170,000 clones, roughly 63% of them present only once. Findings and caveats of the study: A single nonresponder leaves the baseline CD8+ expansion link to response uncertain.

Notes on this clone: The antigen remains undetermined.

The J segment lost 8 bases and the V segment lost 3 bases, leaving 3 bases of the junction unmatched. The germline gives CDR1 SEHNR, CDR2 FQNEAQ (reference sequence). This CDR3 is 14 amino acids long. The receptor comes from a human donor with alopecia areata. The source material was CD4+ T cells sorted from blood, sampled between weeks 55 and 65, from a patient treated with tofacitinib. The chain recombines TRBV7-9 with TRBJ2-1, with TRBD2 identical over 11 bases. The CDR3 loop reads CASSFSGGAYEQFF. CDR3 DNA sequence: TGTGCCAGCAGCTTTAGCGGGGGGGCCTATGAGCAGTTCTTC.